Listed here is a single T cell receptor beta chain. The data are from a study of T cells in Graves' hyperthyroidism and ophthalmopathy. Germline V CDR1 and CDR2: MNHNS, SASEGT. V trimming: 11 bases; J trimming: 0 bases; junction bases outside the gene matches: 9. CDR3 length: 14 residues. Amplification of TCR beta CDR3 regions was performed using RNA transcripts as template. The HTBI primer set drove a first-round RT-PCR of the TCR CDR3. TCRdb reprocessed the multiplex PCR reads via MiXCR and lists one record per CDR3 protein. This sample has roughly 700,000 distinct CDR3 sequences, with 11% to 15% found just once. Newly diagnosed hyperthyroidism, duration under 2 months, in patients aged 18 to 65. Clinical symptoms, serum thyroxine and TRAb, thyroid ultrasound and orbital computed tomography were used for the diagnoses.

The receptor was derived from a woman aged 18 to 35 with Graves' hyperthyroidism. The material sequenced was blood. V is TRBV6-1 and J is TRBJ2-7; 8 bases fit TRBD2. Written as DNA, the CDR3 is TGTGCCGGTGAACTAGCGGAGAGCTCCTACGAGCAGTACTTC. It specifies CAGELAESSYEQYF.